Below, 8 T cell receptor beta chains from the same sample are listed, as sequenced in a study of vaccination effects on CD4 cells after COVID-19. The assay was immunoSEQ multiplex PCR, and TCRdb's table has in-frame clones only and misses some. The sample records more than 35,000 clones, about 78% being singletons. Their antigen targets remain unknown. Before any sequencing was done, the ViraFEST assay used viral peptide pools to expand antigen-specific CD4+ T cells. Culture proceeded for 10 days, and CD4+ T cells were then isolated. The person's infection with SARS-CoV-2, confirmed by PCR, took place between March and December 2020. The sequenced sample was CD4+ T cells from PBMCs cultured with HCoV-NL63 spike peptides, obtained before COVID-19 vaccination. The source is a human donor who had a prior SARS-CoV-2 infection.

The chain carries TRBV15 and TRBJ2-5, with a possible D match to TRBD2 (6 bases). V lost 2 bases, J lost 9 bases, and 19 bases lay in between. The CDR3 contains 15 residues. Germline V CDR1 and CDR2: LNHNV, YYDKDF (reference sequence). CDR3 DNA: TGTGCCACCAGCAGATCCGGGACTCAGCGGGCGGCCCAGTACTTC. It specifies CATSRSGTQRAAQYF.

In its sample, this clone was seen once. The V call is TRBV13, the J call TRBJ1-1; D possibly corresponds to TRBD1 (5 bases). The CDR3 length is 14 residues. Trimming stripped 3 bases from V and 7 bases from J, with 15 bases between. Germline V gene lookup returns CDR1 PRHDT and CDR2 FYEKMQ (reference sequence). As DNA, the CDR3 is TGTGCCAGCAGCTTGTTTCGTCGAGGGGATGAAGCTTTCTTT. The encoded protein is CASSLFRRGDEAFF. Drawing the rest from reference TRBV13 and TRBJ1-1, the complete variable domain is AAGVIQSPRHLIKEKRETATLKCYPIPRHDTVYWYQQGPGQDPQFLISFYEKMQSDKGSIPDRFSAQQFSDYHSELNMSSLELGDSALYFCASSLFRRGDEAFFGQGTRLTVV.

The chain links TRBV9 to TRBJ2-7; D is perhaps TRBD1 (6 bases). This CDR3 contains 15 residues. V lost 4 bases and J 3 bases, leaving 17 bases between the germline ends. Germline values: CDR1 SGDLS, CDR2 YYNGEE. CDR3 DNA: TGTGCCAGCAGCCCAGGGGCTAGCCCAGTCTACGAGCAGTACTTC. Translated: CASSPGASPVYEQYF.

This clone occurred a few times. The chain recombines TRBV19 with TRBJ1-4; 9 bases match TRBD1. This CDR3 has 14 amino acids. Germline assignment: CDR1 LNHDA and CDR2 SQIVND (reference sequence). V gave up 9 bases and J gave up 7 bases; unmatched junction bases: 9. For the CDR3, the DNA is TGTGCCAGCGCGAGGGACAGGGATGGTGAAAAACTGTTTTTT. As protein: CASARDRDGEKLFF.

The genes are TRBV19 and TRBJ2-7, with D maybe TRBD2 (8 bases). Germline V CDR1 and CDR2: LNHDA, SQIVND (reference sequence). The CDR3 contains 16 residues. The V gene lost 5 bases and the J gene lost 1 base, with 18 bases spanning the gap. This chain's CDR3 is CASSPPGGTVSYEQYF. The DNA of the CDR3 is TGTGCCAGTAGTCCCCCGGGGGGGACAGTATCCTACGAGCAGTACTTC.

For the CDR3, the DNA is TGTGCCAGCAGCTTAGTATCCGGGTATAATACGCAGTATTTT. Amino acid sequence: CASSLVSGYNTQYF. The V and J genes are TRBV7-9 and TRBJ2-3; D not resolved. CDR3 length: 14 residues. Trimming shortened V by 1 base and J by 7 bases, and 12 bases separated the two germline ends. From germline, CDR1 is SEHNR and CDR2 FQNEAQ (reference sequence).

This clone was seen more than once but under ten times. The chain carries TRBV4-2 and TRBJ1-2; perhaps TRBD1 as D (6 bases). CDR3 length: 14 residues. V lost 0 bases to trimming and J lost 5 bases, with 10 bases between them. From germline, CDR1 is LGHNA and CDR2 YNFKEQ. CDR3 sequence: CASSQDVGQYGYTF. The CDR3 DNA sequence: TGTGCCAGCAGCCAAGACGTAGGACAGTATGGCTACACCTTC.

The genes are TRBV9 and TRBJ1-4, with D unclear. Between the trimmed V and J ends, which lost 4 bases and 4 bases, there was a span of 8 bases. Germline CDR1 and CDR2: SGDLS and YYNGEE. The CDR3 is 13 amino acids. Here the CDR3 DNA reads TGTGCCAGCAGCCGCACGAGTAATGAAAAACTGTTTTTT. Translated, it gives CASSRTSNEKLFF.